This T cell receptor beta chain is drawn from a study of T-cell reconstitution after alpha-beta-depleted transplantation in children (TCRdb year 2016). Some background on the complete study: Using TCR repertoire profiling, the study quantitatively followed how T-cell immune reconstitution unfolded in children after TCRalphabeta/CD19-depleted allogeneic hematopoietic cell transplantation.

In this sample, this clonotype turned up a few times. The antigen it binds to is not known. Qualities for individual bases were not recorded, and no much larger clone is one base off. The library was generated by PCR. Sequenced on an Illumina HiSeq 2500. TCR libraries were prepared with molecular barcoding, using unique molecular identifiers to normalize TCRbeta repertoire quantification. TCRdb reworked the public reads: Q25 trimming with fastp, MiXCR clone assembly, productive beta chains retained. Rows with one shared CDR3 protein collapse into an entry with the most common genes and DNA. The table for this sample lists about 540,000 distinct CDR3 sequences; around 20% of them were counted only once. The top ten clonotypes cover approximately 3% of the sample. Sequenced here: PBMCs from the stem cell graft donor, sampled from the stem cell graft. The sequence derives from a human donor who donated a stem cell graft to a child with acute lymphoblastic leukemia.

The DNA sequence is TGTGCCAGCAGCTTGCCAGGGTACTACAATGAGCAGTTCTTC. It codes for CASSLPGYYNEQFF. This chain joins TRBV5-5 to TRBJ2-1, with TRBD1 tentatively as D gene (5 bases match). The cysteine opens and the phenylalanine closes a CDR3 of 14 amino acids. Only CDR3 DNA is held: 42 bases, read in frame from base 1. The germline V gene (reference sequence) supplies CDR1 SGHKS and CDR2 YYEKEE. V is shortened by 1 base, J by 3 bases, and the region joining them spans 8 bases. Supplemented by the reference TRBV5-5 and TRBJ2-1 proteins around the CDR3, the complete variable domain is DAGVTQSPTHLIKTRGQQVTLRCSPISGHKSVSWYQQVLGQGPQFIFQYYEKEERGRGNFPDRFSARQFPNYSSELNVNALLLGDSALYLCASSLPGYYNEQFFGPGTRLTVL.